This passage covers 30 T cell receptor beta chains from one sample sequenced in a study of T-cell reconstitution after alpha-beta-depleted transplantation in children. A library of TCRbeta sequences, prepared with unique molecular identifiers, was generated. TCRdb analysed the PCR reads with MiXCR anew, one entry per CDR3 protein. The table records roughly 790,000 distinct CDR3 sequences, under 20% of them present only once. The sequences come from PBMCs, mostly from graft donor cells, collected 360 days after TCRalphabeta/CD19-depleted stem cell transplant. Receptors were obtained from a male patient aged 10 to 17 who had a stem cell transplant for acute lymphoblastic leukemia, so the T cells may come from the graft donor.

This clonotype was seen more than once but under ten times. The V and J genes are TRBV5-1 and TRBJ1-1; maybe TRBD1 (6 bases). V was shortened by 5 bases and J by 1 base, with 21 bases between the two germline ends. This CDR3 is 17 amino acids long. CDR1 is SGHRS, CDR2 YFSETQ, per germline. The CDR3 spells CASRNRGSDRGNTEAFF. CDR3 coding DNA: TGCGCCAGCAGAAATAGGGGGTCCGACCGGGGGAACACTGAAGCTTTCTTT. The entire variable domain, with the rest obtained from reference TRBV5-1 and TRBJ1-1, is as follows: KAGVTQTPRYLIKTRGQQVTLSCSPISGHRSVSWYQQTPGQGLQFLFEYFSETQRNKGNFPGRFSGRQFSNSRSEMNVSTLELGDSALYLCASRNRGSDRGNTEAFFGQGTRLTVV.

This clonotype has a count of ten or more. V usage is TRBV28 and J usage is TRBJ1-2, with D tentatively TRBD1 (5 bases). Germline CDR1 and CDR2: MDHEN and SYDVKM. CDR3 length: 13 residues. Trimming pared 1 base from V and 8 bases from J, leaving 11 bases between. The CDR3 sequence: CASSLLGARGYTF. In DNA, the CDR3 is TGTGCCAGCAGTTTATTAGGGGCCAGGGGCTACACCTTC.

This clonotype was observed a handful of times. This sequence joins TRBV4-1 and TRBJ2-5; a weak D match, TRBD2 (5 bases). The CDR3 is 15 residues long. V shed 4 bases and J shed 5 bases, with 17 bases lying between them. The germline CDR1 and CDR2 sequences are MGHRA and YSYEKL. CDR3 residues: CASSPNIGLWETQYF. CDR3 coding DNA: TGCGCCAGCAGCCCCAACATCGGACTTTGGGAGACCCAGTACTTC.

The V gene is TRBV29-1, the J gene TRBJ2-4; D possibly uses TRBD1 or TRBD2 (5 bases each). Trimming cost V 5 bases and J 6 bases, with 8 bases left between them. CDR1 and CDR2 from the germline V gene are SQVTM and ANQGSEA. The CDR3 is 11 residues long. The CDR3 reads CSVRDLNIQYF. For the CDR3, the DNA is TGCAGCGTTCGGGACCTAAACATTCAGTACTTC.

Only a few counts were recorded for this clonotype. This chain joins TRBV11-2 and TRBJ2-7; D remains ambiguous. V was trimmed by 3 bases and J by 7 bases, leaving 13 bases between them. This CDR3 comprises 13 residues. Germline V gene lookup returns CDR1 SGHAT and CDR2 FQNNGV. CDR3 sequence: CASSFTGTSEQYF. The CDR3 DNA reads as TGTGCCAGCAGCTTTACGGGTACCTCGGAGCAGTACTTC.

This clonotype was found a few times. The chain recombines TRBV15 with TRBJ2-1; no firm D call. CDR3 size: 14 residues. Germline V gene sequence: CDR1 LNHNV, CDR2 YYDKDF (reference sequence). Between the trimmed V and J ends, which lost 0 bases and 11 bases, there was a span of 14 bases. CDR3 DNA sequence: TGTGCCACCAGCAGAGAGATAATGGCGGATAAGCAGTTCTTC. This codes for CATSREIMADKQFF. Full variable domain (rest looked up from reference TRBV15 and TRBJ2-1): DAMVIQNPRYQVTQFGKPVTLSCSQTLNHNVMYWYQQKSSQAPKLLFHYYDKDFNNEADTPDNFQSRRPNTSFCFLDIRSPGLGDTAMYLCATSREIMADKQFFGPGTRLTVL.

This clonotype was counted a few times. The V and J genes are TRBV20-1 and TRBJ2-1, with D perhaps matching TRBD2 (5 bases). The CDR3 spans 15 residues. Trimming removed 0 bases from V and 9 bases from J, with 18 bases in between. Germline CDR1 reads DFQATT; CDR2 reads SNEGSKA (reference sequence). In DNA form, the CDR3 reads TGCAGTGCTAGAGATAGGACTCGGGCCATTAGTGAGCAGTTCTTC. Protein: CSARDRTRAISEQFF.

Only a few counts were recorded for this clonotype. The CDR3 sequence: CSVGSGNSNQPQHF. In DNA, the CDR3 is TGCAGCGTTGGGTCGGGGAATAGCAATCAGCCCCAGCATTTT. The chain uses TRBV29-1 and TRBJ1-5; D ambiguous. With 4 bases removed from V and 0 bases from J, the gap between germline ends came to 10 bases. The germline gives CDR1 SQVTM, CDR2 ANQGSEA. CDR3 size: 14 residues.

This clonotype occurred a few times. The rearrangement links TRBV5-1 to TRBJ2-5, with D unresolved. Germline CDR1 SGHRS, CDR2 YFSETQ. The CDR3 is 14 residues long. The V end was cut by 4 bases, the J end by 4 bases, with 14 bases between. CDR3 in DNA: TGCGCCAGCAGCGACGGGTGGACGGGAGAGACCCAGTACTTC. It codes for CASSDGWTGETQYF.

This clonotype has only a few counts. J is TRBJ2-5 and V is TRBV4-1; the match to TRBD1 covers 7 bases. V shed 1 base and J 5 bases; nucleotides not matched to a gene: 13. Germline V CDR1 and CDR2: MGHRA, YSYEKL. The CDR3 covers 17 residues. DNA of the CDR3: TGCGCCAGCAGCCAAGCCCCCCAGGGGGAGTATTCTGAGACCCAGTACTTC. It specifies CASSQAPQGEYSETQYF.

This clonotype was seen repeatedly, ten times or more. The gene calls are TRBV9 and TRBJ2-1; TRBD2 matches 10 bases. Germline trimming cut 3 bases from V and 6 bases from J; bases unmatched to any gene: 12. The CDR3 length is 17 residues. From germline, CDR1 is SGDLS and CDR2 YYNGEE. The CDR3 region has the DNA TGTGCCAGCAGCGACCCCCCTTCTAGCGGGGGAGCCAATGAGCAGTTCTTC. As protein: CASSDPPSSGGANEQFF. Complete variable domain (other parts from reference TRBV9 and TRBJ2-1): DSGVTQTPKHLITATGQRVTLRCSPRSGDLSVYWYQQSLDQGLQFLIQYYNGEERAKGNILERFSAQQFPDLHSELNLSSLELGDSALYFCASSDPPSSGGANEQFFGPGTRLTVL.

The sample holds many counts of this clonotype. The genes are TRBV15 and TRBJ2-7; 8 bases line up with TRBD1. CDR3 length: 17 residues. Germline CDR1 and CDR2: LNHNV and YYDKDF (reference sequence). V trimming: 0 bases; J trimming: 3 bases; junction bases outside the gene matches: 10. CDR3 DNA sequence: TGTGCCACCAGCAGAGATCCTACAGGGGGTCCCCTCTACGAGCAGTACTTC. Its protein product is CATSRDPTGGPLYEQYF.

This clonotype was seen only a few times. The V call is TRBV12-3 or TRBV12-4, the J call TRBJ1-3; 8 bases line up with TRBD1. This CDR3 has 20 residues. The V gene end was trimmed by 6 bases and the J gene end by 0 bases; junction bases not matched to a gene: 19. The CDR3 reads CASRLITRPGTGSSGNTIYF. The CDR3 nucleotides read TGTGCCAGCAGGTTGATCACCCGTCCCGGGACAGGCAGCTCTGGAAACACCATATATTTT.

This clonotype has only a few counts. The chain uses TRBV7-2 and TRBJ2-7; TRBD2 matches 7 bases. V lost 4 bases to trimming and J lost 2 bases; unmatched junction nucleotides: 8. This CDR3 region has 15 residues. Germline V lookup: CDR1 SGHTA, CDR2 FQGNSA. The CDR3 coding sequence is TGTGCCAGCAGCTGGCCTTCTGCGGGAGCCTACGAGCAGTACTTC. Encoded protein: CASSWPSAGAYEQYF.

The rearrangement links TRBV10-1 to TRBJ1-5; 10 bases align to TRBD1. The CDR3 spans 15 residues. V lost 6 bases to trimming and J lost 5 bases; unmatched junction nucleotides: 7. Germline CDR1 is WNHNN and CDR2 is SYGVQD (reference sequence). CDR3 residues: CASSAPGTGDQPQHF. The CDR3 DNA is TGCGCCAGCAGCGCCCCCGGGACAGGGGATCAGCCCCAGCATTTT.

Here the CDR3 reads CASSHGPDNEQFF. CDR3 DNA: TGTGCCAGCAGTCACGGACCTGACAATGAGCAGTTCTTC. V and J are TRBV27 and TRBJ2-1; no definite D call. Germline CDR1 reads MNHEY; CDR2 reads SMNVEV (reference sequence). This CDR3 contains 13 residues. Trimming left V 5 bases short and J 5 bases short, with 10 bases between.

This clonotype occurred a few times. This chain uses TRBV29-1 with TRBJ1-1; possible D gene TRBD1, 6 bases. The V gene's germline CDR1 is SQVTM and CDR2 ANQGSEA. The CDR3 spans 12 residues. CDR3: CRGGRANTEAFF. The CDR3 DNA sequence: TGCAGGGGGGGCAGGGCGAACACTGAAGCTTTCTTT.

This chain connects TRBV7-9 to TRBJ2-1; a weak D match, TRBD2 (5 bases). The CDR3 has 15 amino acids. V was pared by 0 bases and J by 9 bases, with 15 bases between. CDR1 SEHNR and CDR2 FQNEAQ come from the germline V gene (reference sequence). In nucleotides, the CDR3 is TGTGCCAGCAGCTTAGCGTTAGCGCCAAGGGCTGAGCAGTTCTTC. Its protein is CASSLALAPRAEQFF.

CDR3 in amino acids: CSARGSLAGVDEQFF. CDR3 coding DNA: TGCAGTGCTAGAGGTTCGCTAGCGGGGGTGGATGAGCAGTTCTTC. The rearrangement links TRBV20-1 to TRBJ2-1; 10 nucleotides agree with TRBD2. The CDR3 is made up of 15 amino acids. Germline-derived CDR1 and CDR2 are DFQATT and SNEGSKA (reference sequence). The V gene end was trimmed by 1 base and the J gene end by 8 bases; junction bases not matched to a gene: 8.

This chain uses TRBV12-3 or TRBV12-4 with TRBJ1-2, with D maybe TRBD1 (5 bases). The CDR3 extends over 14 amino acids. Trimming removed 3 bases at V and 2 bases at J, with 10 bases between. CDR3: CASSLEAGNYGYTF. The DNA of the CDR3 is TGTGCCAGCAGTTTGGAAGCAGGGAACTATGGCTACACCTTC.

This clonotype was counted many times. This chain joins TRBV5-1 and TRBJ2-2; tentatively, D is TRBD1 (5 bases). Between the trimmed V and J ends, which lost 0 bases and 3 bases, there was a span of 12 bases. This CDR3 is built from 16 residues. Germline lookup yields CDR1 SGHRS and CDR2 YFSETQ. CDR3 sequence (DNA): TGCGCCAGCAGCTTGGTTGTAGGGGCCTACACCGGGGAGCTGTTTTTT. Residues: CASSLVVGAYTGELFF.

This clonotype has more than one count but fewer than ten. The rearrangement uses TRBV19 and TRBJ2-6; possibly TRBD1 for D (6 bases). The germline CDR1 and CDR2 sequences are LNHDA and SQIVND (reference sequence). The CDR3 sequence is 15 residues long. Trimming took off 5 bases at V and 0 bases at J, with 8 bases between the two ends. CDR3 region: CASSGQPSGANVLTF. DNA of the CDR3: TGTGCCAGTAGTGGACAGCCCTCTGGGGCCAACGTCCTGACTTTC.

This clonotype showed up just a few times. This sequence joins TRBV5-1 and TRBJ2-5, with 7 bases that match TRBD2. Germline CDR1 is SGHRS and CDR2 is YFSETQ. The CDR3 has 14 amino acids. The V segment lost 6 bases and the J segment 5 bases; nucleotides outside the gene matches: 10. For the CDR3, the DNA is TGCGCCAGCACCCGGGGCGCGGGAGTGGAGACCCAGTACTTC. Amino acid sequence: CASTRGAGVETQYF.

This clonotype was observed a handful of times. V gene TRBV7-9 combines with J gene TRBJ2-3; 8 bases align to TRBD2. CDR3 length equals 17 residues. J was trimmed by 5 bases and V by 3 bases; bases with no gene match: 13. CDR1 and CDR2 (germline): SEHNR, FQNEAQ (reference sequence). CDR3 DNA sequence: TGTGCCAGCAGCTTGGGGTCCACGCGGGAGGCTTTAGATACGCAGTATTTT. Translating it yields CASSLGSTREALDTQYF.

CDR3: CATSRDRSLYGYTF. The CDR3 coding sequence is TGTGCCACCAGCAGAGATCGGAGTCTGTACGGCTACACCTTC. This sequence joins TRBV15 and TRBJ1-2; D gene uncertain. The CDR3 extends over 14 amino acids. V lost 0 bases, J lost 8 bases, and 13 bases lay in between. The germline V gene encodes CDR1 LNHNV and CDR2 YYDKDF (reference sequence). Filled out from reference TRBV15 and TRBJ1-2, the complete variable domain reads DAMVIQNPRYQVTQFGKPVTLSCSQTLNHNVMYWYQQKSSQAPKLLFHYYDKDFNNEADTPDNFQSRRPNTSFCFLDIRSPGLGDTAMYLCATSRDRSLYGYTFGSGTRLTVV.

V is TRBV5-1 and J is TRBJ1-1; D gene ambiguous. Germline lookup yields CDR1 SGHRS and CDR2 YFSETQ. This CDR3 is built from 14 residues. Between the trimmed V and J ends, which lost 0 bases and 1 base, there was a span of 7 bases. DNA for the CDR3: TGCGCCAGCAGCTTGGACACACAGAACACTGAAGCTTTCTTT. Translating gives CASSLDTQNTEAFF.

The chain recombines TRBV12-5 with TRBJ2-1, with D maybe TRBD2 (6 bases). Trimming shortened V by 4 bases and J by 6 bases, and 37 bases separated the two germline ends. Germline CDR1 is LGHNT and CDR2 is FRNRAP. The CDR3 is 22 amino acids. The CDR3 DNA is TGTGCTAGTGGTTCTGCCCTGGTATTACGGGGGTCAGAGAACATTTGGGCCAATGAGCAGTTCTTC. This translates into CASGSALVLRGSENIWANEQFF.

The rearrangement links TRBV4-1 to TRBJ2-2; 8 nucleotides match TRBD1. There are 17 residues in the CDR3. CDR1 MGHRA and CDR2 YSYEKL come from the germline V gene. The junction had 9 bases not matched to a gene; V was cut back by 0 bases and J by 6 bases. The CDR3 DNA reads as TGCGCCAGCAGCCAAGAGAAGGACAGGGCGTATTCCGGGGAGCTGTTTTTT. This codes for CASSQEKDRAYSGELFF.

The rearrangement links TRBV5-6 to TRBJ2-7, with 11 bases identical to TRBD2. Germline V lookup: CDR1 SGHDT, CDR2 YYEEEE. The CDR3 covers 18 residues. The V segment lost 0 bases and the J segment 7 bases; nucleotides outside the gene matches: 15. This CDR3 is CASSLAPGVAGGPGEQYF. The CDR3 DNA is TGTGCCAGCAGCTTGGCCCCAGGGGTAGCGGGAGGGCCAGGTGAGCAGTACTTC. The full variable domain, in which reference TRBV5-6 and TRBJ2-7 provide the parts outside the CDR3, is DAGVTQSPTHLIKTRGQQVTLRCSPKSGHDTVSWYQQALGQGPQFIFQYYEEEERQRGNFPDRFSGHQFPNYSSELNVNALLLGDSALYLCASSLAPGVAGGPGEQYFGPGTRLTVT.

The rearrangement links TRBV15 to TRBJ2-7; D ambiguous. CDR1 and CDR2 (germline): LNHNV, YYDKDF (reference sequence). CDR3 length: 14 residues. Trimming cost V 0 bases and J 2 bases, with 8 bases left between them. The CDR3 spells CATSRDGTTYEQYF. The CDR3, as DNA: TGTGCCACCAGCAGAGATGGAACCACCTACGAGCAGTACTTC.